The text below deals with one TCR beta chain. Its antigen is still unknown. It may be a read error: a sequence one base away is much more abundant. The sample carries other DNA sequences with the same CDR3. Indicated time point: blood from clinic visit 5 months post-surgery; TSC patient then seizure free. Surgery cases with the highest brain T cell transcript signatures were chosen for sequencing. Pre-surgery treatment included at least one anti-epileptic drug. The entry originates in a study of brain T cells in children with intractable seizures. General study points: Viral specificity was inferred only from CDR3 similarity; HCMV serostatus was unknown.

Germline values: CDR1 LGHDT, CDR2 YNNKEL (reference sequence). V lost 5 bases and J 1 base, leaving 6 bases between the germline ends. The CDR3 has 12 amino acids. Data came from immunoSEQ multiplex PCR; TCRdb stores just in-frame clones and leaves some out. The sample carries about 320,000 clones, over 85% recorded once. The rearrangement joins TRBV3-1 (or the pseudogene TRBV3-2) to TRBJ2-7, with D possibly called TRBD1 or TRBD2 (5 bases each). The sequencing here drew on peripheral blood, taken roughly 5 months after surgery. This TCR was recovered from a boy under three years old with tuberous sclerosis and intractable seizures. In DNA, the CDR3 is TGTGCCAGCAGCGGGACGTCCTACGAGCAGTACTTC. This encodes CASSGTSYEQYF.